A selection of T cell receptor beta chains follows, all from one sample in a study of response to subunit inactivated influenza vaccine. One entry per CDR3 protein, called by TCRdb with MiXCR from the RT-PCR reads. The sample carries 450,000 to 600,000 distinct CDR3 sequences, 6% to 9% recorded once. The sequencing used PBMCs from blood, collected roughly 24 months after vaccination. The receptor source for this set is a man between 50 and 75 years old who received an inactivated influenza vaccine. Each CDR3 is given with its conserved first and last residue. The order of the fields is D gene, clone size, V gene, J gene, CDR3 DNA, CDR3 protein. D genes are given only for firm matches. Clone size is shown for a subset of rows, as once, few, many or a class of expanded clone.

TRBD1	many	TRBV20-1	TRBJ2-1	TGCAGTGCACGATACTACAGGGGTAGCAATGAGCAGTTCTTC	CSARYYRGSNEQFF
TRBD1	.	TRBV7-3	TRBJ2-1	TGTGCCAGCAGCAGAAACGGACAGGGGGCGCATGTGAATGAGCAGTTCTTC	CASSRNGQGAHVNEQFF
TRBD1	many	TRBV20-1	TRBJ2-7	TGCAGTGCTAGAGAGGGGACAGGGAGTTACGAGCAGTACTTC	CSAREGTGSYEQYF
.	few	TRBV6-1	TRBJ2-2	TGTGCCAGCAGTGGTCTTAGCACCGGGGAGCTGTTTTTT	CASSGLSTGELFF
TRBD1	few	TRBV11-2	TRBJ2-3	TGTGCCAGCAGCTACCGGGACAGGGCCTTCACAGATACGCAGTATTTT	CASSYRDRAFTDTQYF
.	many	TRBV9	TRBJ2-1	TGTGCCAGCAGCGTAGTACAAAACAATGAGCAGTTCTTC	CASSVVQNNEQFF
.	many	TRBV6-2/TRBV6-3	TRBJ2-7	TGTGCCAGCAGTTACACGCGGGAAGAGGCTTACGAGCAGTACTTC	CASSYTREEAYEQYF
.	many	TRBV6-2/TRBV6-3	TRBJ2-1	TGTGCCAGCAGTTATTCGTACAATGAGCAGTTCTTC	CASSYSYNEQFF
TRBD2	few	TRBV7-6	TRBJ2-3	TGTGCCAGCAGCTTAGAACCCGGGGTAGCGGGAAAGAACGATACGCAGTATTTT	CASSLEPGVAGKNDTQYF
TRBD2	few	TRBV7-9	TRBJ2-3	TGTGCCAGCAGCCCTGGGACTAGCGGGTTCACAGATACGCAGTATTTT	CASSPGTSGFTDTQYF
.	.	TRBV4-3	TRBJ2-5	TGCGCCAGCAGCCAAGAACGGACGGGTTCACGTCCACAAGAGACCCAGTACTTC	CASSQERTGSRPQETQYF
.	.	TRBV5-6	TRBJ2-3	TGTGCCAGCAGCTTGGTGGTCAGGGGCACCACAGATACGCAGTATTTT	CASSLVVRGTTDTQYF
.	few	TRBV4-2	TRBJ1-4	TGTGCCAGCAGCATCGGACACGGGAATGAAAAACTGTTTTTT	CASSIGHGNEKLFF
.	.	TRBV20-1	TRBJ2-1	TGCAGTGCTAGTAGTCGGGCCTATTACAATGAGCAGTTCTTC	CSASSRAYYNEQFF
.	many	TRBV7-2	TRBJ1-5	TGTGCCAGCAGCCCTACAGGGATTGATCAGCCCCAGCATTTT	CASSPTGIDQPQHF
.	few	TRBV12-3/TRBV12-4	TRBJ2-7	TGTGCCAGCAGTTTAAACAGGGGGGGCGAGCAGTACTTC	CASSLNRGGEQYF
.	many	TRBV5-1	TRBJ1-2	TGCGCCAGCAGCTTGGCCGAGGGGGGATATGGCTACACCTTC	CASSLAEGGYGYTF
TRBD1	few	TRBV20-1	TRBJ2-5	TGCAGTGCTGGATCGACAGGGACAGAGACCCAGTACTTC	CSAGSTGTETQYF